These 28 T cell receptor beta chains came from one sample sequenced in a study of T cell repertoires in cytomegalovirus infection. No antigens are known for them. Using its own MiXCR run on the reads, TCRdb lists one record per CDR3 protein. In the table there are 250,000 to 400,000 distinct CDR3 sequences, around a quarter of which are singletons. This material consisted of cultured PBMCs, taken from culture after CMV antigen stimulation. Receptor source: a human donor in good health (CMV status not recorded). Some clones in this sample may be carry-over from other donors' samples.

This clonotype was counted a single time. J is TRBJ2-7 and V is TRBV10-3, with 7 bases aligning to TRBD1. Germline assignment: CDR1 ENHRY and CDR2 SYGVKD. V shed 0 bases, J shed 2 bases, and the junction held 1 base outside the gene matches. The CDR3 spans 14 residues. CDR3 DNA sequence: TGTGCCATCAGTGAGTCACAGGGGACCTACGAGCAGTACGTC. Translation: CAISESQGTYEQYV.

This clonotype was recorded once. The V gene is TRBV12-3 or TRBV12-4, the J gene TRBJ2-1; TRBD2 matches at 10 bases. The CDR3 has 16 amino acids. The J segment lost 7 bases and the V segment lost 6 bases, leaving 12 bases of the junction unmatched. In nucleotides, the CDR3 is TGTGCCAGCAGCCCTAGCGGGAGTCCTTCAAGGAATGAGCAGTTCTTC. Amino acid sequence: CASSPSGSPSRNEQFF.

This clonotype occurred a few times. CDR3 DNA: TGTGCCAGCAGGCAAGCGATAAGCACAGATACGCAGTATTTT. Translating it yields CASRQAISTDTQYF. The chain combines TRBV6-4 with TRBJ2-3, with unresolved D. The CDR3 runs 14 residues. Germline V gene sequence: CDR1 MRHNA, CDR2 SNTAGT. V was cut by 6 bases and J by 0 bases, with 10 bases left in between.

This clonotype was recorded many times. V gene TRBV7-2 combines with J gene TRBJ1-1, with D tentatively TRBD1 (5 bases). V was shortened by 5 bases and J by 1 base, with 11 bases between the two germline ends. The germline V gene encodes CDR1 SGHTA and CDR2 FQGNSA. CDR3 length equals 14 residues. The CDR3 sequence is CASSPGGWNTEAFF. CDR3 DNA: TGTGCCAGCAGCCCCGGGGGTTGGAACACTGAAGCTTTCTTT.

This rearrangement joins TRBV27 to TRBJ1-2, with D maybe TRBD1 (5 bases). V lost 3 bases, J lost 7 bases, and 18 bases lay in between. The CDR3 length is 15 residues. Germline V gene lookup returns CDR1 MNHEY and CDR2 SMNVEV (reference sequence). DNA of the CDR3: TGTGCCAGCAGTTTTAATAAGGAGGGGTGGGGTGGCTACACCTTC. Translated, it gives CASSFNKEGWGGYTF.

The V and J genes are TRBV7-2 and TRBJ2-7, with D perhaps matching TRBD2 (5 bases). Trimming removed 0 bases from V and 2 bases from J, with 8 bases in between. CDR3 length equals 14 residues. Looked up from germline, CDR1 is SGHTA and CDR2 is FQGNSA. The CDR3 loop reads CASSLADSAYEQYF. The CDR3 DNA is TGTGCCAGCAGCTTAGCGGACTCCGCCTACGAGCAGTACTTC.

This chain uses TRBV20-1 with TRBJ2-5, with D unclear. CDR1 is DFQATT, CDR2 SNEGSKA, per germline (reference sequence). V lost 3 bases, J lost 0 bases, and 8 bases lay in between. The CDR3 is made up of 13 amino acids. The CDR3 sequence: CSASEQHQETQYF. As DNA, the CDR3 is TGCAGTGCTAGTGAACAGCACCAAGAGACCCAGTACTTC.

This chain uses TRBV11-2 with TRBJ2-5; 9 bases agree with TRBD2. CDR3 length equals 15 residues. From germline, CDR1 is SGHAT and CDR2 FQNNGV. The ends lost 7 bases at V and 5 bases at J; junction bases unmatched: 11. The CDR3 loop reads CASTHRTLAGETQYF. In DNA form, the CDR3 reads TGTGCCAGCACCCATAGGACACTAGCGGGTGAGACCCAGTACTTC.

The chain is built from TRBV29-1 and TRBJ2-5; D is perhaps TRBD2 (5 bases). V dropped 6 bases and J dropped 2 bases, with 10 bases sitting between them. The CDR3 has 12 residues. Germline V gene data show CDR1 as SQVTM and CDR2 as ANQGSEA. CDR3 nucleotides: TGCAGCGTCGAGAGCGGTCAAGAGACCCAGTACTTC. This sequence encodes CSVESGQETQYF.

This clonotype was found a few times. The rearrangement links TRBV20-1 to TRBJ2-5; TRBD2 aligns across 7 bases. The CDR3 is made up of 14 amino acids. With V trimmed by 6 bases and J by 10 bases, 17 bases remained unmatched. CDR1 is DFQATT and CDR2 is SNEGSKA in the germline V gene (reference sequence). The CDR3 loop is CSAATGTIRGDQYF. The CDR3 DNA reads as TGCAGTGCGGCTACTGGGACTATCCGAGGGGACCAGTACTTC.

V gene TRBV6-5 combines with J gene TRBJ1-4; no reliable D call. Between the trimmed V and J ends, which lost 2 bases and 0 bases, there was a span of 4 bases. The germline V gene encodes CDR1 MNHEY and CDR2 SVGAGI. The CDR3 extends over 14 amino acids. As DNA, the CDR3 is TGTGCCAGCAGTTACAGTACAACTAATGAAAAACTGTTTTTT. Protein sequence: CASSYSTTNEKLFF.

This clonotype appeared a few times. The genes are TRBV7-9 and TRBJ2-7; 11 bases fit TRBD2. V was pared by 5 bases and J by 2 bases, with 8 bases of the junction left unmatched. Germline V CDR1 and CDR2: SEHNR, FQNEAQ (reference sequence). CDR3 length: 16 amino acids. CDR3 nucleotides: TGTGCCAGCAGCCTCAGACTAGCGGGATCCACCTACGAGCAGTACTTC. Its translation is CASSLRLAGSTYEQYF. Supplemented by reference TRBV7-9 and TRBJ2-7, the full variable domain reads DTGVSQNPRHKITKRGQNVTFRCDPISEHNRLYWYRQTLGQGPEFLTYFQNEAQLEKSRLLSDRFSAERPKGSFSTLEIQRTEQGDSAMYLCASSLRLAGSTYEQYFGPGTRLTVT.

This clonotype came up a few times. The chain links TRBV12-3 or TRBV12-4 to TRBJ2-1; the D is unclear. The germline V and J ends were trimmed by 2 bases and 0 bases, with 8 bases remaining between them. CDR3 length: 15 amino acids. CDR3 coding DNA: TGTGCCAGCAGTTTAAGGTCAAGCTCCTACAATGAGCAGTTCTTC. Protein: CASSLRSSSYNEQFF.

The chain is built from TRBV7-6 and TRBJ2-1; D remains unclear. Per the germline V gene, CDR1 is SGHVS and CDR2 is FNYEAQ. The V gene lost 5 bases and the J gene lost 7 bases, with 15 bases spanning the gap. There are 14 residues in the CDR3. The CDR3, as DNA: TGTGCCAGCAGCCCCTCGGGTATCGGTAATGAGCAGTTCTTC. This gives the protein CASSPSGIGNEQFF.

V gene TRBV20-1 combines with J gene TRBJ2-3, with 7 bases aligning to TRBD2. This CDR3 contains 13 residues. CDR1 and CDR2 from the germline V gene are DFQATT and SNEGSKA (reference sequence). J lost 11 bases, V lost 0 bases, and 8 bases had no gene match. The CDR3 here is CSARDISGLEQYF. CDR3 nucleotide sequence: TGCAGTGCTAGAGATATTTCAGGACTAGAGCAGTATTTT.

The chain links TRBV19 to TRBJ2-2; D tentatively fits TRBD1 or TRBD2 (5 bases each). Germline V lookup: CDR1 LNHDA, CDR2 SQIVND (reference sequence). This CDR3 comprises 14 residues. Trimming took off 8 bases at V and 4 bases at J, with 14 bases between the two ends. For the CDR3, the DNA is TGTGCCAGTCGGGACCTGTTAACCACCGGGGAGCTGTTTTTT. Its translation is CASRDLLTTGELFF.

The V and J genes are TRBV4-1 and TRBJ1-4; TRBD1 aligns across 8 bases. Trimming cost V 4 bases and J 4 bases; bases outside gene matches: 5. This CDR3 is 15 amino acids long. From germline, CDR1 is MGHRA and CDR2 YSYEKL. The CDR3 region has the DNA TGCGCCAGCAGCCCGGCGGGACAGGTTAATGAAAAACTGTTTTTT. It codes for CASSPAGQVNEKLFF.

The genes are TRBV7-2 and TRBJ2-5, with TRBD2 identical over 13 bases. V gave up 3 bases and J gave up 6 bases; unmatched junction bases: 7. Germline CDR1 SGHTA, CDR2 FQGNSA. This CDR3 comprises 16 residues. The DNA for the CDR3 is TGTGCCAGCAGCTTCGGACTAGCGGGAGCGGGGCAGACCCAGTACTTC. This gives the protein CASSFGLAGAGQTQYF. The full variable domain, with the rest looked up from reference TRBV7-2 and TRBJ2-5, is GAGVSQSPSNKVTEKGKDVELRCDPISGHTALYWYRQSLGQGLEFLIYFQGNSAPDKSGLPSDRFSAERTGGSVSTLTIQRTQQEDSAVYLCASSFGLAGAGQTQYFGPGTRLLVL.

The V gene is TRBV14, the J gene TRBJ2-7; 8 bases map to TRBD2. The CDR3 spans 15 residues. V lost 6 bases, J lost 7 bases, and 14 bases stayed unmatched. Germline-derived CDR1 and CDR2 are SGHDN and FVKESK. The CDR3 nucleotides are TGTGCCAGCAGTCTCGAACTCGGGACTAGGGGGGAGCAGTACTTC. Translated, it gives CASSLELGTRGEQYF. Drawing the rest from reference TRBV14 and TRBJ2-7, the complete variable domain is EAGVTQFPSHSVIEKGQTVTLRCDPISGHDNLYWYRRVMGKEIKFLLHFVKESKQDESGMPNNRFLAERTGGTYSTLKVQPAELEDSGVYFCASSLELGTRGEQYFGPGTRLTVT.

About this clonotype itself: A read error is possible here, since a much larger clone lies one base away. This rearrangement joins TRBV27 to TRBJ2-3; 7 nucleotides line up with TRBD2. Germline lookup yields CDR1 MNHEY and CDR2 SMNVEV (reference sequence). V dropped 6 bases and J dropped 2; count of bases not matched to a gene: 5. CDR3 length equals 14 residues. In DNA, the CDR3 is TGTGCCAGCAGCCGGGACTACAACACAGATACGCAGTATTTT. Translation: CASSRDYNTDTQYF.

This clonotype was observed a handful of times. V gene TRBV6-2 or TRBV6-3 combines with J gene TRBJ2-7; D gene ambiguous. Germline CDR1 and CDR2: MNHEY and SVGEGT. The V end lost 4 bases, the J end lost 5 bases, and 15 bases lay between the germline ends. The CDR3 contains 14 residues. This CDR3 is CASSSKVWPHEQYF. The CDR3 DNA is TGTGCCAGCAGTTCCAAAGTCTGGCCCCACGAGCAGTACTTC.

This clonotype was seen repeatedly, ten times or more. This rearrangement joins TRBV7-4 to TRBJ1-6; D is unresolved. The CDR3 length is 16 residues. CDR1 is SGHVT and CDR2 is SQSDAQ in the germline V gene. The V end was cut by 2 bases, the J end by 10 bases, with 18 bases between. The CDR3, as DNA: TGTGCCAGCAGCTTATCTGGGAGAGGGCTAGGGTCACCCCTCCACTTT. This sequence encodes CASSLSGRGLGSPLHF.

There are many counts of this clonotype. This sequence joins TRBV6-1 and TRBJ1-2, with D unresolved. Trimming shortened V by 2 bases and J by 2 bases, and 6 bases separated the two germline ends. Per germline, CDR1 MNHNS and CDR2 SASEGT. CDR3 size: 13 residues. The CDR3 loop is CASSERKNYGYTF. The CDR3 DNA follows: TGTGCCAGCAGTGAAAGAAAGAACTATGGCTACACCTTC.

This rearrangement joins TRBV5-1 to TRBJ2-3, with 7 bases that match TRBD2. Per germline, CDR1 SGHRS and CDR2 YFSETQ. V gave up 5 bases and J gave up 3 bases; unmatched junction bases: 6. The CDR3 contains 14 residues. The CDR3 DNA reads as TGCGCCAGCAGTGCGGGAGAGAGGACAGATACGCAGTATTTT. It codes for CASSAGERTDTQYF. The full variable domain, rest sourced from reference TRBV5-1 and TRBJ2-3, is KAGVTQTPRYLIKTRGQQVTLSCSPISGHRSVSWYQQTPGQGLQFLFEYFSETQRNKGNFPGRFSGRQFSNSRSEMNVSTLELGDSALYLCASSAGERTDTQYFGPGTRLTVL.

This clonotype occurred many times. The chain has TRBV7-6 and TRBJ2-1; 7 nucleotides agree with TRBD2. Germline-derived CDR1 and CDR2 are SGHVS and FNYEAQ. This CDR3 has 15 residues. The J segment lost 0 bases and the V segment lost 5 bases, leaving 4 bases of the junction unmatched. The DNA of the CDR3 is TGTGCCAGCAGCCTACGGGACTACTCCTACAATGAGCAGTTCTTC. Amino acid sequence: CASSLRDYSYNEQFF.

The J gene is TRBJ2-3, the V gene TRBV4-1, with D tentatively TRBD1 (6 bases). The CDR3 totals 16 residues. With 4 bases removed from V and 4 bases from J, the gap between germline ends came to 18 bases. Germline-derived CDR1 and CDR2 are MGHRA and YSYEKL. The CDR3 coding sequence is TGCGCCAGCAGCCCACAGGGCCCCCTCGGCGCAGATACGCAGTATTTT. Protein: CASSPQGPLGADTQYF.

The chain joins TRBV12-3 or TRBV12-4 to TRBJ2-7; 7 nucleotides match TRBD1. J gave up 6 bases and V 5 bases, and 4 bases lay outside the gene matches. This CDR3 region has 12 residues. The CDR3 bases are TGTGCCAGCAGTGCGACAGGGCGCGAGCAGTACGTC. Amino acid sequence: CASSATGREQYV.

This clonotype was counted only a few times. The V gene is TRBV2, the J gene TRBJ2-3; tentative D call: TRBD2 (6 bases). Trimming left V 4 bases short and J 2 bases short, with 7 bases between. This CDR3 contains 13 residues. The V gene's germline CDR1 is SNHLY and CDR2 FYNNEI. CDR3 sequence: CASSGTTTDTQYF. The CDR3 nucleotides read TGTGCCAGCAGTGGGACTACCACAGATACGCAGTATTTT.